Listed below are T cell receptor beta chains from one sample, sequenced in a study of graft-versus-host responses after intestinal transplantation. Profiling relied on immunoSEQ multiplex PCR, and the TCRdb table lists in-frame clones only, not all of them. The sample has 25,000 to 30,000 clones, 90% to 95% seen once; the top ten hold roughly 0.58%. The sequencing here drew on PBMCs, taken 18 days after transplant. The receptors were gathered from a human patient who received an intestinal transplant, so some T cells may come from the graft donor. Each CDR3 is given with its conserved first and last residue. The D gene is left open where the match is weak. Expanded clones get a size class; other rows say once, few or many, or leave the size out.

NA,TRBV29-1,NA,TRBJ1-1,TGCAGCGTTGCCTCTCCGCGGGTGGTCCACCAAGGAGACACTGAAGCTTTCTTT,CSVASPRVVHQGDTEAFF
NA,TRBV11-2,NA,TRBJ2-7,TGTGCCAGCAGCTTAGGACAGTCTCTAACCTACGAGCAGTACTTC,CASSLGQSLTYEQYF
NA,TRBV19,TRBD2,TRBJ2-1,TGTGCCAGTAGATGGGGGCTAGCGGGGATTTACAATGAGCAGTTCTTC,CASRWGLAGIYNEQFF
NA,TRBV5-6,NA,TRBJ1-5,TGTGCCAGCAGCTTGTCCGGGGGGGTCAATCAGCCCCAGCATTTT,CASSLSGGVNQPQHF
NA,TRBV18,NA,TRBJ2-5,TGTGCCAGCTCACCCCCAGGGGCTGCACGAGAGACCCAGTACTTC,CASSPPGAARETQYF
NA,TRBV5-1,NA,TRBJ1-2,TGCGCCAGCAGCTTGAGCGTCACGGTGTATGGCTACACCTTC,CASSLSVTVYGYTF
NA,TRBV29-1,NA,TRBJ1-1,TGCAGCGTTGAAGGAACGGCGGGGGCCGACAGTTTCTTT,CSVEGTAGADSFF
NA,TRBV2,NA,TRBJ1-1,TGTGCCAGCAGCGACCCGGCGGGCCATGGGACTGAAGCTTTCTTT,CASSDPAGHGTEAFF
NA,TRBV6-8,NA,TRBJ2-7,TGTGCCAATCCCGAGGGGGGCGGGGAACTCTACGAGCAGTACTTC,CANPEGGGELYEQYF
NA,TRBV4-2,NA,TRBJ2-2,TGTGCCAGCAGCCAAGATGTAGGGACGATCAACACCGGGGAGCTGTTTTTT,CASSQDVGTINTGELFF
NA,TRBV7-9,NA,TRBJ2-1,TGTGCCAGCAGCTTATTCGGGGAGAGCTCCTACAATGAGCAGTTCTTC,CASSLFGESSYNEQFF
NA,TRBV10-2,TRBD2,TRBJ2-2,TGCGCCAGCAGTGAGATGGGACTAGTGCTCACCGGGGAGCTGTTTTTT,CASSEMGLVLTGELFF
NA,TRBV30,NA,TRBJ1-1,TGTGCCTGGAGTGGGGAGGAGGTCACTATGGACACTGAAGCTTTCTTT,CAWSGEEVTMDTEAFF
NA,TRBV10-1,TRBD1,TRBJ2-7,TGCGCCAGCGGAACAGGGGGATGGGTTTCCTACGAGCAGTACTTC,CASGTGGWVSYEQYF
NA,TRBV5-4,NA,TRBJ2-7,TGTGCCAGCAGCTTCGGCAGACAGTTTGGGGACGAGCAGTACTTC,CASSFGRQFGDEQYF
NA,TRBV6-5,NA,TRBJ1-5,TGTGCCAGCAGTTTATCGGAGAGCAATCAGCCCCAGCATTTT,CASSLSESNQPQHF
NA,TRBV7-9,NA,TRBJ1-4,TGTGCCAGCAGCCTCGGACGGGGGAATGATGAAAAACTGTTTTTT,CASSLGRGNDEKLFF
NA,TRBV5-1,NA,TRBJ1-5,TGCGCCAGCAGCTTGCTTCAGAATCAGCCCCAGCATTTT,CASSLLQNQPQHF
NA,TRBV2,NA,TRBJ2-6,TGTGCCAGCAGTGAAGGCGGGGTCCACTCTGGGGCCAACGTCCTGACTTTC,CASSEGGVHSGANVLTF
NA,TRBV2,TRBD1,TRBJ2-3,TGTGCCAGCAGTGTACGGCCAGGGGGAACAGATACGCAGTATTTT,CASSVRPGGTDTQYF
NA,TRBV4-1,TRBD1,TRBJ2-7,TGCGCCAGCAGCCAAGATCCTTCGGGACAGGGGTACGAGCAGTACTTC,CASSQDPSGQGYEQYF
once,TRBV9,TRBD1,TRBJ2-1,TGTGCCAGCAGCGTTTCCCGGGACAGGGTTGGGTCCAATGAGCAGTTCTTC,CASSVSRDRVGSNEQFF
NA,TRBV20-1,NA,TRBJ1-2,TGCAGTGGAAGGGCTAACTATGGCTACACCTTC,CSGRANYGYTF
NA,TRBV7-8,NA,TRBJ1-5,TGTGCCAGCAGCTTAGGGGGGGGCGACCTTCAGCCCCAGCATTTT,CASSLGGGDLQPQHF
NA,TRBV7-2,TRBD1,TRBJ2-6,TGTGCCAGCAGCTTAGAAGGGACAGGGGACTCTGGGGCCAACGTCCTGACTTTC,CASSLEGTGDSGANVLTF
NA,TRBV19,TRBD2,TRBJ2-1,TGTGCCAGTAGTATGACTAGCGGGGGGAATGAGCAGTTCTTC,CASSMTSGGNEQFF
NA,TRBV27,TRBD1,TRBJ1-2,TGTGCCAGCCGACAGGGTTCGGGGACGTCCCCTCAAGCCTTCTATGGCTACACCTTC,CASRQGSGTSPQAFYGYTF
NA,TRBV6-5,NA,TRBJ1-5,TGTGCCAGCAGTGAAAGGCAGGTCCATCAGCCCCAGCATTTT,CASSERQVHQPQHF
NA,TRBV30,TRBD2,TRBJ2-3,TGTGCCTGGCGGGGGGTCAGCACAGATACGCAGTATTTT,CAWRGVSTDTQYF
NA,TRBV10-2,TRBD1,TRBJ1-4,TGCGCCAGCGGGATATCCGGGACAGGGGAGGAAAAACTGTTTTTT,CASGISGTGEEKLFF
NA,TRBV7-4,NA,TRBJ1-5,TGTGCCAGCAGCTTAGGCCTCCAAAATAGCAATCAGCCCCAGCATTTT,CASSLGLQNSNQPQHF
NA,TRBV7-9,TRBD1,TRBJ2-5,TGTGCCAGCAGCGCGACAGGGGTTAACCAGTACTTC,CASSATGVNQYF
NA,TRBV5-4,NA,TRBJ2-3,TGTGCCAGCAGCTCGATAGTGGGGGATACGCAGTATTTT,CASSSIVGDTQYF
NA,TRBV27,TRBD1,TRBJ1-1,TGTGCCAGCAGACCTTCCTACCGACAGGGGGCAACAGAAGCTTTCTTT,CASRPSYRQGATEAFF
NA,TRBV9,TRBD2,TRBJ2-3,TGTGCCAGCAGCGTAGGATTAGCGGGGGGCACAGATACGCAGTATTTT,CASSVGLAGGTDTQYF
NA,TRBV5-4,TRBD1,TRBJ1-1,TGTGCCAGCAGCTTCCAGGGGGGTCTGAACACTGAAGCTTTCTTT,CASSFQGGLNTEAFF
NA,TRBV18,TRBD1,TRBJ1-5,TGTGCCAGCTCACCCACAGGGGTGGGAGATCAGCCCCAGCATTTT,CASSPTGVGDQPQHF
NA,TRBV7-8,NA,TRBJ2-1,TGTGCCAGCAGCCCCTACAATGAGCAGTTCTTC,CASSPYNEQFF
NA,TRBV5-1,TRBD2,TRBJ2-5,TGCGCCAGCAGCACTGGGACTAGCGGGGGGGCCTCTCTAGAGACCCAGTACTTC,CASSTGTSGGASLETQYF
NA,TRBV27,NA,TRBJ2-7,TGTGCCAGCAGTTTGGGGGCCGGGGGGTACGAGCAGTACTTC,CASSLGAGGYEQYF
NA,TRBV5-1,NA,TRBJ2-3,TGCGCCAGCAGCTTGGTAGGTGAAGATACGCAGTATTTT,CASSLVGEDTQYF
NA,TRBV5-1,NA,TRBJ2-7,TGCGCCAGCAGCTTGGGCAAGGACCACGAGCAGTACTTC,CASSLGKDHEQYF